These T cell receptor beta chains were read from a single sample in a study of cytomegalovirus exposure and HLA in healthy donors. Assay used: immunoSEQ multiplex PCR; TCRdb lists only in-frame clones, some missing. The sample lists roughly 60,000 clones, roughly 70% occurring once. The source material was PBMCs. These receptors were obtained from a woman aged 55-75 years in good health and CMV-seropositive. Each CDR3 is given with its conserved first and last residue. The D gene is left open where the match is weak.

d_gene	v_gene	j_gene	CDR3aa
-	TRBV27	TRBJ2-7	CASSLASAGTYEQYF
-	TRBV28	TRBJ2-5	CASSSTTGEETQYF
-	TRBV7-2	TRBJ2-7	CASSLQASYEQYF
-	TRBV15	TRBJ2-7	CATSRDQTYEQYF
TRBD1	TRBV9	TRBJ1-3	CASSGRGQVGSGNTIYF
TRBD2	TRBV2	TRBJ2-3	CASSLGLGYSDTQYF
-	TRBV7-9	TRBJ1-1	CASSLGNYAMNTEAFF
TRBD1	TRBV18	TRBJ1-1	CASSPFTTGSSEAFF
-	TRBV5-6	TRBJ1-2	CASSSLHSYGYTF
-	TRBV10-3	TRBJ1-6	CAISDYGNSPLHF
TRBD1	TRBV30	TRBJ2-3	CAGDRGASTDTQYF
TRBD1	TRBV7-9	TRBJ2-1	CASTHATGSYNEQFF
-	TRBV4-3	TRBJ1-1	CASSQQSGNTEAFF
TRBD1	TRBV7-9	TRBJ2-6	CASHQGSGQHLSGANVLTF
-	TRBV6-6	TRBJ1-5	CASSLDLSSNQPQHF
TRBD1	TRBV4-3	TRBJ2-2	CASSQEIGTGADGELFF
TRBD1	TRBV6-5	TRBJ1-2	CASSYWDREFYGYTF
-	TRBV12-5	TRBJ2-2	CASGLRQGETGELFF
TRBD1	TRBV4-1	TRBJ1-2	CASSQEGTGGNYGYTF
-	TRBV7-9	TRBJ1-6	CASSPYWDTYYNSPLHF
-	TRBV5-6	TRBJ2-7	CASSQDRSYEQYF
-	TRBV7-6	TRBJ2-5	CASSPTRASSFETQYF
-	TRBV10-2	TRBJ2-3	CASMAGDVGHTQYF
-	TRBV6-5	TRBJ1-1	CASSPPSTEAFF
-	TRBV4-1	TRBJ1-6	CASSQGWGDSPLHF
-	TRBV9	TRBJ2-1	CASSVSAGASHGNEQFF
TRBD1	TRBV18	TRBJ1-1	CASSPRTGEAFF
TRBD2	TRBV7-2	TRBJ2-3	CASSPGSSGVGDTQYF
TRBD1	TRBV18	TRBJ1-2	CASSTADRNYGYTF
-	TRBV6-1	TRBJ1-6	CASSRTGKYSPLHF
TRBD2	TRBV10-2	TRBJ2-1	CASSESLRGLAPYNEQFF
TRBD2	TRBV4-3	TRBJ2-3	CASSPFRGGAGVDTQYF
TRBD1	TRBV10-3	TRBJ1-1	CAISGIQGWDTEAFF
-	TRBV5-1	TRBJ2-5	CASSLDPGETQYF
-	TRBV2	TRBJ2-2	CASSEFIRTGELFF
-	TRBV6-5	TRBJ1-5	CASSYAGGGQPQHF
-	TRBV5-1	TRBJ1-1	CASSAGGFEAFF
TRBD1	TRBV18	TRBJ1-1	CASSPAGGPTEAFF
-	TRBV27	TRBJ2-7	CASSSGSFYYEQYF
TRBD1	TRBV28	TRBJ1-2	CASSFRGSNGYTF
-	TRBV19	TRBJ2-1	CASKRRGDNPYNEQFF
-	TRBV6-6	TRBJ2-2	CASTRSVDGELFF
TRBD1	TRBV7-9	TRBJ1-1	CASSSPGQTLTAFF
TRBD2	TRBV27	TRBJ2-2	CASSTFRTSGGVIGLGELFF
-	TRBV30	TRBJ1-6	CARSVTRAFYNSPLHF
TRBD1	TRBV18	TRBJ1-1	CASSPRGVDLNTEAFF
-	TRBV28	TRBJ1-4	CASSLQTGNEKLFF
TRBD2	TRBV2	TRBJ2-7	CASSDLGRGREQYF
TRBD2	TRBV7-3	TRBJ2-3	CASSSQRGAVTDTQYF
TRBD1	TRBV6-1	TRBJ2-5	CASRLGTGPETQYF
-	TRBV4-3	TRBJ1-5	CASSQDRGNNQPQHF
-	TRBV6-6	TRBJ1-3	CASSYSGGSGNTIYF
-	TRBV4-3	TRBJ2-3	CASSGTSTDTQYF
TRBD1	TRBV4-1	TRBJ1-5	CASGTAWGNQPQHF
-	TRBV5-1	TRBJ1-4	CASSLDTGEAGEKLFF
-	TRBV7-2	TRBJ1-4	CASSLGITATNEKLFF
TRBD1	TRBV29-1	TRBJ1-2	CSVTQGQGAYGYTF
TRBD1	TRBV30	TRBJ1-1	CAWSVGQWEAFF
TRBD2	TRBV10-3	TRBJ2-7	CAIRGLAGSEQYF
-	TRBV7-6	TRBJ1-1	CASSLTQGLTEAFF